The rows below give T cell receptor beta chains drawn from one sample of a study of CD8 T cells in ankylosing spondylitis. In TCRdb, the 5' RACE reads were re-called with MiXCR into one record per CDR3 protein. The data show about 360,000 distinct CDR3 sequences, with roughly 14% seen just once and roughly 1.1% held by the top ten. The specimen sequenced was blood, either unsorted or a sorted T cell fraction (not recorded which). The receptors were gathered from a male donor with ankylosing spondylitis or in good health (not recorded which). The CDR3 runs from the conserved cysteine through the conserved F or W. Fields, in order: J gene, V gene, D gene, clone size, CDR3 protein, CDR3 DNA. A D gene is named only where the DNA matches it firmly. Clone size, where shown, is once, few, many, or a class for clones that have expanded.

TRBJ2-6 TRBV6-1 NA NA CATQRSGANVLTF TGTGCCACACAGCGCTCTGGGGCCAACGTCCTGACTTTC
TRBJ1-2 TRBV4-1 NA few CASSIWRENYYGYTF TGCGCCAGCAGTATCTGGCGGGAAAACTACTATGGCTACACCTTC
TRBJ2-2 TRBV11-3 TRBD2 few CASSLFGRENTGELFF TGTGCCAGCAGCTTGTTTGGGAGGGAGAACACCGGGGAGCTGTTTTTT
TRBJ2-1 TRBV20-1 NA once CGAGGYSYNEQFF TGCGGTGCGGGCGGGTACTCCTACAATGAGCAGTTCTTC
TRBJ1-1 TRBV19 TRBD1 NA CASSEGTQGGTEAFF TGTGCCAGTAGTGAGGGTACCCAGGGGGGCACTGAAGCTTTCTTT
TRBJ2-5 TRBV20-1 NA NA CSAERQETQYF TGCAGTGCTGAGCGGCAAGAGACCCAGTACTTC
TRBJ1-5 TRBV5-1 NA many CASLGGEEGNQPQHF TGCGCCAGCTTGGGGGGGGAAGAGGGCAATCAGCCCCAGCATTTT
TRBJ1-1 TRBV5-1 NA many CASSFQENTEAFF TGCGCCAGCAGCTTCCAGGAAAACACTGAAGCTTTCTTT
TRBJ1-1 TRBV5-1 TRBD1 many CASRTGGGGTEAFF TGCGCCAGCAGAACAGGGGGCGGAGGCACTGAAGCTTTCTTT
TRBJ1-4 TRBV5-6 NA NA CASSPWQTVLATNEKLFF TGTGCCAGCAGCCCTTGGCAAACGGTATTGGCAACTAATGAAAAACTGTTTTTT
TRBJ2-1 TRBV30 NA NA CAWSPGGRSYNEQFF TGTGCCTGGAGTCCCGGGGGTCGCTCCTACAATGAGCAGTTCTTC
TRBJ1-1 TRBV18 NA few CASQVDENTEAFF TGTGCCAGTCAGGTGGACGAGAACACTGAAGCTTTCTTT
TRBJ1-2 TRBV7-8 NA few CASSLQRFFPANYGYTF TGTGCCAGCAGCTTACAGAGGTTTTTTCCCGCTAACTATGGCTACACCTTC
TRBJ2-5 TRBV5-1 TRBD1 many CASRLGQGGLQETQYF TGCGCCAGCAGGCTTGGACAGGGGGGCCTCCAAGAGACCCAGTACTTC
TRBJ1-1 TRBV20-1 TRBD1 few CSARDRGTGGVEAFF TGCAGTGCTAGAGATAGGGGGACAGGGGGTGTTGAAGCTTTCTTT
TRBJ2-7 TRBV10-3 NA NA CAISESSGNSNKQYF TGTGCCATCAGTGAGTCATCCGGGAATAGTAATAAGCAGTACTTC
TRBJ2-5 TRBV1 NA few CTSSPSKGGGCQETQYF TGCACCAGCAGCCCCTCGAAGGGCGGGGGGTGCCAAGAGACCCAGTACTTC
TRBJ2-2 TRBV29-1 TRBD2 NA CSVGLAGGQDTGELFF TGCAGCGTCGGACTAGCGGGGGGGCAAGACACCGGGGAGCTGTTTTTT
TRBJ2-2 TRBV19 NA few CASSIVRAGELFF TGTGCCAGTAGTATAGTAAGGGCCGGGGAGCTGTTTTTT
TRBJ1-1 TRBV5-1 TRBD1 many CASSRGQGLAEAFF TGCGCCAGCAGCAGAGGACAGGGCCTTGCTGAAGCTTTCTTT
TRBJ2-3 TRBV11-3 TRBD1 NA CASSLARDRDSDTQYF TGTGCCAGCAGCTTAGCCCGGGACAGGGATAGCGATACGCAGTATTTT
TRBJ2-2 TRBV5-1 NA many CASSLEYRGFNTGELFF TGCGCCAGCAGCTTGGAATATCGGGGGTTCAACACCGGGGAGCTGTTTTTT
TRBJ2-5 TRBV20-1 TRBD1 few CSATPGQGQETQYF TGCAGTGCGACGCCGGGACAGGGTCAAGAGACCCAGTACTTC
TRBJ1-1 TRBV20-1 NA NA CSARPSGAEAFF TGCAGTGCTAGACCCTCAGGGGCTGAAGCTTTCTTT
TRBJ2-1 TRBV6-5 NA many CASKRALSYNEQFF TGTGCCAGCAAGCGGGCGCTTTCCTACAATGAGCAGTTCTTC
TRBJ1-4 TRBV10-3 NA NA CAARGADEKLFF TGTGCCGCCCGCGGGGCTGATGAAAAACTGTTTTTT
TRBJ1-2 TRBV25-1 NA many CASSRDKVYGYTF TGTGCCAGCAGCAGGGACAAAGTCTATGGCTACACCTTC
TRBJ2-7 TRBV10-3 TRBD1 few CATGSGTGGYEQYF TGTGCCACCGGCTCAGGGACAGGGGGCTACGAGCAGTACTTC
TRBJ2-7 TRBV21-1 NA NA CASSKEGTAGRYEQYF TGTGCCAGCAGCAAAGAGGGGACTGCGGGGCGCTACGAGCAGTACTTC
TRBJ1-6 TRBV3-1 TRBD1 few CASSTRTGGDSPLHF TGTGCCAGCAGCACCCGGACAGGGGGCGATTCACCCCTCCACTTT
TRBJ2-1 TRBV12-3/TRBV12-4 NA NA CASSSTGTYNEQFF TGTGCCAGCAGTTCCACAGGGACCTACAATGAGCAGTTCTTC
TRBJ2-3 TRBV5-1 NA few CASSFRAGSTDTQYF TGCGCCAGCAGCTTCCGGGCGGGTAGCACAGATACGCAGTATTTT
TRBJ2-7 TRBV29-1 NA many CSVEGTKTDSYEQYF TGCAGCGTTGAAGGAACAAAGACAGATTCCTACGAGCAGTACTTC
TRBJ2-7 TRBV2 NA few CASSEVHEQYF TGTGCCAGCAGTGAAGTCCACGAGCAGTACTTC
TRBJ2-5 TRBV20-1 TRBD1 NA CSADGQGKETQYF TGCAGTGCGGATGGACAGGGAAAAGAGACCCAGTACTTC
TRBJ2-7 TRBV12-3/TRBV12-4 TRBD2 NA CASTLSSGGRWEQYF TGTGCCAGCACTCTAAGTTCGGGAGGTCGATGGGAGCAGTACTTC
TRBJ1-5 TRBV20-1 NA NA CSAKGQLDQPQHF TGCAGTGCGAAAGGACAATTGGATCAGCCCCAGCATTTT